This TCR beta chain was identified during a study of identical twins. This clonotype has ten or more counts. Its antigen is undetermined. Each CDR3 protein is one row after TCRdb ran MiXCR on the 5' RACE reads. The sample records about 730,000 distinct CDR3 sequences, less than 25% being singletons. Findings and caveats of the study: The abundant beta clonotypes from cord blood had fewer insertions, and memory repertoires had none of this.

These sequences were also reported in another study, on T cells expressing NK-cell markers. From that second work: One of the eight sequenced donors was seronegative, whereas the other seven were HCMV-seropositive. Dominant NKG2C+ clonotypes accounted for about 1.0-8% of CD8+ T cells in about 6 donors. HCMV specificity of expanded NKG2C+ T cell clones remained unclear.

The sequence was obtained from a woman aged 18-29 years in good health. What was sequenced was PBMCs.

The CDR3 coding sequence is TGCGCCAGCAGCTCCCGGGACACGGGCTACACCTTC. Its protein is CASSSRDTGYTF. The chain recombines TRBV5-1 with TRBJ1-2; a possible D gene is TRBD1 (6 bases). V lost 3 bases and J lost 8, with 11 bases in between. This CDR3 is built from 12 residues. The germline V gene has CDR1 SGHRS and CDR2 YFSETQ.